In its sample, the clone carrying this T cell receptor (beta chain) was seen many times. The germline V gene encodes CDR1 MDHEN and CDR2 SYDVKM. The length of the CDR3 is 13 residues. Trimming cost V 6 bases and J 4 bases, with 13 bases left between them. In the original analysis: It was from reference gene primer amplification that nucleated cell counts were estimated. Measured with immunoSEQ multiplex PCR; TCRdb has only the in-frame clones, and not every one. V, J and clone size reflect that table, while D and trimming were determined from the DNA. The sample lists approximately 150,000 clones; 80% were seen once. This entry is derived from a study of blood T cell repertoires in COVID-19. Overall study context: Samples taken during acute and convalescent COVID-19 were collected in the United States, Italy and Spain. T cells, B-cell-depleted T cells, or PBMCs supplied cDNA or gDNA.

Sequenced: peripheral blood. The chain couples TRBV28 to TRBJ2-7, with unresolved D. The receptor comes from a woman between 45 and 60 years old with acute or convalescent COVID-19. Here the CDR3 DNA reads TGTGCCAGCAGCTTGGTTTTCGGGTACGAGCAGTACTTC. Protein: CASSLVFGYEQYF.